The 23 T cell receptor beta chains given below trace back to one sample, sequenced in a study of blood T cell repertoires in COVID-19. Only in-frame clones appear in the TCRdb table, and some are missing; sequencing was by immunoSEQ multiplex PCR. The sample records about 90,000 clones, about two thirds being singletons. The sequencing input was peripheral blood. All receptors derive from a woman older than 75 with acute or convalescent COVID-19.

The rearrangement joins TRBV2 to TRBJ2-3; D is undetermined. CDR1 and CDR2 from the germline V gene are SNHLY and FYNNEI. Trimming shortened V by 3 bases and J by 7 bases, and 8 bases separated the two germline ends. The CDR3 spans 12 residues. The CDR3 DNA is TGTGCCAGCAGTGAGTTAGCTTATACGCAGTATTTT. Residues: CASSELAYTQYF.

The chain joins TRBV3-1 (or the pseudogene TRBV3-2) to TRBJ1-1; no firm D call. Germline loops: CDR1 LGHDT, CDR2 YNNKEL (reference sequence). V lost 3 bases and J lost 4, with 12 bases in between. The CDR3 has 14 amino acids. CDR3 protein: CASSQAMGSTEAFF. The CDR3 DNA reads TGTGCCAGCAGCCAGGCTATGGGGAGCACTGAAGCTTTCTTT.

This clone has just a few counts. The genes are TRBV27 and TRBJ2-7; possible D gene TRBD1, 5 bases. Trimming cost V 3 bases and J 0 bases, with 9 bases left between them. The CDR3 is 14 residues long. CDR1 MNHEY and CDR2 SMNVEV come from the germline V gene (reference sequence). The CDR3 is CASSFWGVSYEQYF. For the CDR3, the DNA is TGTGCCAGCAGTTTCTGGGGCGTCTCCTACGAGCAGTACTTC.

This clone was seen more than once but under ten times. The rearrangement links TRBV7-2 to TRBJ1-5; tentatively, D is TRBD1 (5 bases). The CDR3 extends over 15 amino acids. V was clipped by 5 bases and J by 3 bases, with 14 bases between them. Germline lookup yields CDR1 SGHTA and CDR2 FQGNSA. The CDR3 DNA sequence: TGTGCCAGCAGCCCTAGCGGGGGTAACAATCAGCCCCAGCATTTT. As protein: CASSPSGGNNQPQHF. Filled out from reference TRBV7-2 and TRBJ1-5, the complete variable domain reads GAGVSQSPSNKVTEKGKDVELRCDPISGHTALYWYRQSLGQGLEFLIYFQGNSAPDKSGLPSDRFSAERTGGSVSTLTIQRTQQEDSAVYLCASSPSGGNNQPQHFGDGTRLSIL.

The rearrangement uses TRBV5-1 and TRBJ1-2; D is unresolved. The V end was cut by 0 bases, the J end by 2 bases, with 8 bases between. This CDR3 spans 14 amino acids. Germline-derived CDR1 and CDR2 are SGHRS and YFSETQ. The CDR3 DNA reads as TGCGCCAGCAGCTTGGATTCCGGGAACTATGGCTACACCTTC. It encodes CASSLDSGNYGYTF.

V and J are TRBV15 and TRBJ2-7; the D gene is possibly TRBD1 (6 bases). Trimming took off 3 bases at V and 0 bases at J, with 18 bases between the two ends. The CDR3 extends over 17 amino acids. Germline assignment: CDR1 LNHNV and CDR2 YYDKDF (reference sequence). CDR3 amino acids: CATSSRGEQGSSYEQYF. For the CDR3, the DNA is TGTGCCACCAGCAGTCGGGGCGAACAGGGAAGCTCCTACGAGCAGTACTTC.

The chain has TRBV10-3 and TRBJ1-1; D uncertain. The CDR3 spans 12 residues. CDR1 and CDR2 (germline): ENHRY, SYGVKD. Trimming removed 11 bases at V and 4 bases at J, with 14 bases between. CDR3 in amino acids: CAAGGLGTEAFF. The CDR3 nucleotides are TGTGCCGCTGGCGGGTTGGGCACTGAAGCTTTCTTT.

The genes are TRBV12-3 or TRBV12-4 and TRBJ1-3; no clear D. The CDR3 is 13 residues long. V gave up 7 bases and J gave up 0 bases, with 7 bases separating them. In nucleotides, the CDR3 is TGTGCCAGCACCAGGTTCTCTGGAAACACCATATATTTT. The encoded protein is CASTRFSGNTIYF.

This clone was counted between two and nine times. CDR3 sequence: CSAHTDWGYTF. The CDR3 coding sequence is TGCAGTGCCCACACTGACTGGGGCTACACCTTC. The rearrangement links TRBV20-1 to TRBJ1-2; D call uncertain. Deletions cut 6 bases from V and 8 bases from J, with 13 bases between. CDR1 DFQATT and CDR2 SNEGSKA come from the germline V gene (reference sequence). The CDR3 contains 11 residues.

This sequence joins TRBV18 and TRBJ2-5, with TRBD1 identical over 7 bases. Losses at the gene ends were 0 bases for V and 4 bases for J; bases not matched to a gene: 8. Germline V gene lookup returns CDR1 KGHSH and CDR2 LQKENI. This CDR3 comprises 16 residues. The CDR3 DNA reads as TGTGCCAGCTCACCACCGAATGGACAGGTAGGAGAGACCCAGTACTTC. It encodes CASSPPNGQVGETQYF.

V is TRBV7-2 and J is TRBJ2-7, with D possibly being TRBD1 (5 bases). The CDR3 length is 14 residues. Trimming took off 1 base at V and 2 bases at J, with 9 bases between the two ends. Germline values: CDR1 SGHTA, CDR2 FQGNSA. This CDR3 is CASSLGGPTYEQYF. CDR3 DNA sequence: TGTGCCAGCAGCTTAGGGGGCCCTACCTACGAGCAGTACTTC.

This chain joins TRBV2 and TRBJ1-4; TRBD1 matches 7 bases. The germline V gene has CDR1 SNHLY and CDR2 FYNNEI. Germline trimming cut 7 bases from V and 5 bases from J; bases unmatched to any gene: 1. The CDR3 runs 12 residues. For the CDR3, the DNA is TGTGCCAGCAACAGGGGAAATGAAAAACTGTTTTTT. Protein product: CASNRGNEKLFF.

Only one count was recorded for this clone. The V gene is TRBV6-5, the J gene TRBJ2-1; D call uncertain. This CDR3 has 14 amino acids. The germline gives CDR1 MNHEY, CDR2 SVGAGI. V lost 6 bases and J lost 1, with 10 bases in between. In nucleotides, the CDR3 is TGTGCCAGCAGCCTTAGTCGGTCCTACAATGAGCAGTTCTTC. It yields the protein CASSLSRSYNEQFF.

The genes are TRBV7-2 and TRBJ1-2; D is perhaps TRBD1 (6 bases). The CDR3 totals 15 residues. Germline loops: CDR1 SGHTA, CDR2 FQGNSA. V lost 1 base, J lost 8 bases, and 17 bases lay in between. The chain's CDR3 is CASSLDGGRLRGYTF. CDR3 DNA: TGTGCCAGCAGCTTAGATGGGGGCAGGCTGAGAGGCTACACCTTC.

The chain uses TRBV19 and TRBJ1-2, with D unresolved. Trimming removed 10 bases from V and 3 bases from J, with 21 bases in between. The V gene's germline CDR1 is LNHDA and CDR2 SQIVND (reference sequence). CDR3 size: 15 residues. The CDR3 protein is CATLVSGVRDYGYTF. The CDR3 bases are TGTGCCACCCTAGTATCCGGGGTAAGGGACTATGGCTACACCTTC.

V and J are TRBV6-2 or TRBV6-3 and TRBJ1-1; 11 bases fit TRBD1. This CDR3 contains 13 residues. Per germline, CDR1 MNHEY and CDR2 SVGEGT. The V and J ends lost 4 bases and 11 bases, in that order; junction bases with no gene match: 6. The CDR3 nucleotides read TGTGCCAGCAGTTTGGGGACAGGGGGGAAGGCTTTCTTT. Its protein is CASSLGTGGKAFF.

The chain couples TRBV6-5 to TRBJ2-5, with a weak D call TRBD1 (6 bases). This CDR3 is built from 14 residues. Germline CDR1 reads MNHEY; CDR2 reads SVGAGI. V was trimmed by 4 bases and J by 0 bases, leaving 9 bases between them. DNA for the CDR3: TGTGCCAGCAGTTTCCGACAGGACCAAGAGACCCAGTACTTC. Residues: CASSFRQDQETQYF.

This chain uses TRBV4-1 with TRBJ1-2; D not certain. This CDR3 region has 16 residues. The V and J ends lost 6 bases and 0 bases respectively, with 17 bases between them. Germline assignment: CDR1 MGHRA and CDR2 YSYEKL. CDR3 in amino acids: CASRPLGGRANYGYTF. CDR3 nucleotide sequence: TGCGCCAGCAGGCCTCTAGGAGGAAGAGCTAACTATGGCTACACCTTC.

J is TRBJ2-7 and V is TRBV6-5; the D gene is possibly TRBD2 (5 bases). The CDR3 length is 11 residues. V was clipped by 6 bases and J by 2 bases, with 5 bases between them. Germline V gene lookup returns CDR1 MNHEY and CDR2 SVGAGI. The CDR3: CASREAYEQYF. The CDR3 DNA sequence: TGTGCCAGCAGGGAGGCCTACGAGCAGTACTTC.

The rearrangement joins TRBV7-8 to TRBJ2-2, with a tentative D call TRBD1 (6 bases). V lost 5 bases and J 4 bases, leaving 8 bases between the germline ends. Germline CDR1 is SGHVS and CDR2 is FQNEAQ. CDR3 size: 13 residues. CDR3 in amino acids: CASSPRGTGELFF. CDR3 DNA: TGTGCCAGCAGCCCCAGGGGCACCGGGGAGCTGTTTTTT.

The chain has TRBV5-1 and TRBJ2-7; 8 nucleotides line up with TRBD1. The CDR3 sequence is 13 residues long. Germline V gene lookup returns CDR1 SGHRS and CDR2 YFSETQ. Trimming took 5 bases from V and 5 from J; bases not matched to a gene: 6. The CDR3, as DNA: TGCGCCAGCAGAACCCAGGGGGCCCACGAGCAGTACTTC. Residues: CASRTQGAHEQYF.

This clone was counted once. The chain couples TRBV13 to TRBJ1-3; D unresolved. Per the germline V gene, CDR1 is PRHDT and CDR2 is FYEKMQ (reference sequence). The CDR3 is 15 residues long. Trimming removed 2 bases at V and 0 bases at J, with 8 bases between. The CDR3: CASSLTRLSGNTIYF. The CDR3 bases are TGTGCCAGCAGCTTAACCAGGCTCTCTGGAAACACCATATATTTT.

Only a few counts were recorded for this clone. This chain connects TRBV28 to TRBJ2-5; D uncertain. Germline V gives CDR1 MDHEN, CDR2 SYDVKM. V was cut by 3 bases and J by 5 bases, with 10 bases left in between. The CDR3 runs to 13 residues. This CDR3 reads CASSFELRETQYF. In DNA form, the CDR3 reads TGTGCCAGCAGTTTTGAGCTTCGGGAGACCCAGTACTTC.